Shown below are 6 T cell receptor beta chains from a single sample sequenced in a study of spatial heterogeneity in lung cancer (dated by TCRdb to between 2019 and 2020). The time point label, read with the paper, signifies: blood at routine non-recurrence follow-up after resection. Without any cell sorting, TCR sequencing was performed on whole RNA extracted either from tumor and nontumor lung tissue or from cryopreserved PBMC samples. Library prep was done by 5' RACE. The sequencing machine was a NextSeq 500. TCRdb cleaned the public reads at Q25 with fastp, built clones with MiXCR and kept in-frame beta chains. All rows with the same CDR3 protein become a single entry with the most common DNA and genes. The sample profile shows 45,000 to 65,000 distinct CDR3 sequences; about 7.4% of them were found once. In total, the top ten clones hold around 35% of the sample. Sequencing used PBMCs, obtained at follow-up. Receptor source: a female donor with early-stage non-small cell lung cancer.

The chain couples TRBV4-1 to TRBJ1-6; D might be TRBD1 (5 bases). From germline, CDR1 is MGHRA and CDR2 YSYEKL. Trimming took 1 base from V and 3 from J, leaving 13 bases between them. This CDR3 region has 17 residues. The CDR3 bases are TGCGCCAGCAGCCAAGGAGTTAGGGACCGCTATAATTCACCCCTCCACTTT. This codes for CASSQGVRDRYNSPLHF.

This clonotype was found a few times. CDR3 in amino acids: CASSRAQTGAGELFF. CDR3 in DNA: TGTGCCAGTAGCCGAGCCCAGACAGGGGCCGGGGAGCTGTTTTTT. The V and J genes are TRBV19 and TRBJ2-2, with TRBD1 identical over 8 bases. This CDR3 has 15 residues. The V segment lost 6 bases and the J segment 6 bases; nucleotides outside the gene matches: 9. CDR1 is LNHDA and CDR2 is SQIVND in the germline V gene (reference sequence).

There are a few counts of this clonotype. V gene TRBV5-1 combines with J gene TRBJ1-1; the D gene is possibly TRBD1 (5 bases). The ends were cut back, 4 bases at V and 1 base at J, with 11 bases in the middle. The CDR3 totals 14 residues. The germline V gene encodes CDR1 SGHRS and CDR2 YFSETQ. This chain's CDR3 is CASSPRTQNTEAFF. In DNA, the CDR3 is TGCGCCAGCAGCCCCCGGACACAGAACACTGAAGCTTTCTTT.

This clonotype was counted a few times. The chain employs TRBV10-3 and TRBJ2-5, with D perhaps being TRBD1 or TRBD2 (5 bases each). The V end lost 4 bases, the J end lost 4 bases, and 19 bases lay between the germline ends. CDR3 length: 16 residues. Germline CDR1 ENHRY, CDR2 SYGVKD. This chain's CDR3 is CAISAGIGAGSETQYF. CDR3 in DNA: TGTGCCATCAGTGCTGGTATCGGGGCAGGTTCAGAGACCCAGTACTTC.

The chain carries TRBV12-3 or TRBV12-4 and TRBJ2-3; either TRBD1 or TRBD2 may fit D (5 bases each). The CDR3 consists of 19 residues. The V and J ends lost 2 bases and 0 bases respectively, with 21 bases between them. CDR3: CASSLSISLRGRSTDTQYF. As DNA, the CDR3 is TGTGCCAGCAGTTTATCAATCTCCCTCCGGGGCAGAAGCACAGATACGCAGTATTTT.

This chain links TRBV7-2 with TRBJ1-2; maybe TRBD1 (6 bases). Germline CDR1 reads SGHTA; CDR2 reads FQGNSA. The CDR3 runs 14 residues. Trimming stripped 5 bases from V and 2 bases from J, with 12 bases between. Here the CDR3 reads CASSSYQGNYGYTF. In DNA form, the CDR3 reads TGTGCCAGCAGCAGCTACCAGGGGAACTATGGCTACACCTTC.